This entry describes one TCR beta chain. What it binds is unknown. The method was immunoSEQ multiplex PCR; TCRdb's version includes in-frame clones alone and lacks a portion of them. The sample lists 80,000 to 95,000 clones, about 90% occurring once. The data stem from a study of graft-versus-host responses after intestinal transplantation. At the level of the study: Following induction with anti-thymocyte globulin, all recipients were given tacrolimus and steroids for approximately 3 years.

The CDR3 extends over 15 amino acids. Germline assignment: CDR1 GTSNPN and CDR2 SVGIG (reference sequence). Trimming stripped 1 base from V and 2 bases from J, with 9 bases between. This chain uses TRBV30 with TRBJ1-6; no definite D call. The sequences come from unstimulated CD8+ T cells sorted from spleen or lymph node cells, collected before intestinal transplant. The clonotype comes from a human donor who received an intestinal transplant. The CDR3 region is CAWSAGVAYNSPLHF. In nucleotides, the CDR3 is TGTGCCTGGAGTGCCGGTGTGGCCTATAATTCACCCCTCCACTTT.